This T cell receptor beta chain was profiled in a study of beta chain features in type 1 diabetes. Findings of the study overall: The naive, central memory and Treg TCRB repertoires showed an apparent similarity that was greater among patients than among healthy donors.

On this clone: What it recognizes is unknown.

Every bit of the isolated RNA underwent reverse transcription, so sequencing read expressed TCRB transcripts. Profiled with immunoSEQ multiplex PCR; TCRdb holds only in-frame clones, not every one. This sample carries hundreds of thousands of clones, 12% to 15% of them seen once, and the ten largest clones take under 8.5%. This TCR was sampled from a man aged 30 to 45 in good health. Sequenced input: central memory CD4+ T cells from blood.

CDR3 residues: CASSPMGANQPQHF. DNA of the CDR3: TGTGCCAGCAGCCCCATGGGGGCCAATCAGCCCCAGCATTTT. The chain joins TRBV6-1 to TRBJ1-5, with TRBD1 as a possible D gene (6 bases). V lost 6 bases and J 3 bases, leaving 12 bases between the germline ends. This CDR3 comprises 14 residues. Per the germline V gene, CDR1 is MNHNS and CDR2 is SASEGT.